The entry that follows covers one T cell receptor (beta chain) sequence. The protocol was immunoSEQ multiplex PCR, while the TCRdb copy is restricted to in-frame clones and leaves out a portion. This table has approximately 28,000 clones, 85% to 95% appearing once. The sample is drawn from a study of T cells after posttransplantation cyclophosphamide. Cells defined as naive were viable CD3+CD4+ or CD3+CD8+ and CCR7+CD45RA+CD45RO-CD95-CD27+CD28+. This receptor was taken from a woman aged 55-69 years in good health, CMV-negative, and a related stem cell transplant donor. Material: naive CD4+ T cells sorted from PBMCs.

CDR3 nucleotides: TGTGCCAGCAGCTTAGGGGAGGGAAGCAATCAGCCCCAGCATTTT. Its translation is CASSLGEGSNQPQHF. V gene TRBV7-9 combines with J gene TRBJ1-5; D is ambiguous. The CDR3 runs to 15 residues. Germline V lookup: CDR1 SEHNR, CDR2 FQNEAQ (reference sequence). V was clipped by 1 base and J by 1 base, with 8 bases between them.